This T cell receptor beta chain was recorded in a study of T-cell reconstitution after alpha-beta-depleted transplantation in children. Whole-study findings and limits: Elevated TCRbeta diversity at day 60 was traced, in some patients, to surviving recipient T cells and thymic progenitors. By about two months after transplant, alpha-beta T cells reportedly arose from several hundred graft clones that had expanded. T-cell counts and diversity at one year following transplant were attributed mainly to newly produced T cells.

CDR1 LNHDA and CDR2 SQIVND come from the germline V gene (reference sequence). The CDR3 sequence is 15 residues long. Between the trimmed V and J ends, which lost 0 bases and 4 bases, there was a span of 10 bases. Preparation of the TCRbeta library used unique molecular identifiers. TCRdb re-derived calls from the PCR reads in MiXCR, one entry per CDR3 protein. Here the sample spans around 960,000 distinct CDR3 sequences, about 26% being singletons. For this clonotype: Its antigen is as yet unknown.

The chain has TRBV19 and TRBJ1-5, with D unresolved. The source was PBMCs, mostly from graft donor cells, collected 360 days after TCRalphabeta/CD19-depleted stem cell transplant. The TCR comes from a boy younger than two who had a stem cell transplant for SCID, so the T cells may come from the graft donor. The CDR3 nucleotides read TGTGCCAGTAGTATAGACTTCCGCAGGAATCAGCCCCAGCATTTT. It specifies CASSIDFRRNQPQHF. The whole variable domain, filled in from reference TRBV19 and TRBJ1-5, reads DGGITQSPKYLFRKEGQNVTLSCEQNLNHDAMYWYRQDPGQGLRLIYYSQIVNDFQKGDIAEGYSVSREKKESFPLTVTSAQKNPTAFYLCASSIDFRRNQPQHFGDGTRLSIL.